This T cell receptor (beta chain) was recovered during a study of cytomegalovirus exposure and HLA in healthy donors (TCRdb year 2017). As for the study more broadly: In an earlier analysis of some 610 of the donors, under 300 Gb of sequence data and roughly 100 million unique TCR beta sequences from about 179 million T cells were reported. Donor age, sex, ethnicity and CMV serostatus were compiled together with the repertoire data. Every discovery cohort repertoire had been produced on one sequencing platform. To predict cytomegalovirus infection status, the study combined high-throughput TCR immunosequencing, statistical association of individual TCRs with disease status, and machine learning. Roughly 5 DR-DQ haplotypes were handled as single units for association and clustering, since linkage in the cohort was strong. Among 398 genotyped donors of the cohort, an average of approximately 240,000 unique TCR beta nucleotide sequences were sequenced per donor, 15% to 20% of them non-productive. Of the 398 genotyped donors, 80% to 90% were placed in the genetic ancestry cluster associated with self-reported Caucasian donors. The study used immunosequencing to profile the T cell repertoires of around 600 subjects and linked those repertoires to cytomegalovirus serostatus. In the later analysis, no new phenotypic data were used to find candidate immune exposures; instead, reliance was placed on TCR beta sequences and their occurrence across donors. An early release that covered several hundred HLA-typed donors contained approximately 320 gigabases of sequencing data and around 80 million unique TCR sequences. HLA typing covered class I and class II loci at four-digit resolution. A later analysis re-examined previously published TCR beta repertoires from hundreds of donors and added high-resolution HLA genotyping to investigate patterns of TCR occurrence. To decide whether each TCR beta V gene segment behaved as functional or pseudogenic, an earlier analysis of approximately 620 of the donors relied on high-throughput TCR beta sequencing. In a later genetic analysis, genome-wide SNP genotypes for about 55% of the roughly 700 donors were used, and that subset was treated as a discovery cohort. The study was designed to test whether signatures of past pathogen exposure could be identified by cataloging public T cell receptors. The number of donors typed differed by locus, with about 629-630 for A, B, C, DRB1 and DQB1, over 500 for DQA1, 600 to 610 for DPA1, and 472 for DPB1. Besides the first cohort of under 700 subjects, a separate validation cohort made up of over 100 different subjects was used.

The library relied on the immunoSEQ multiplex PCR assay. For the multiplex PCR, a mixture combining 60 forward primers for TCR Vbeta segments and 13 reverse primers for TCR Jbeta segments was used. Amplification of the CDR3 region of rearranged TCR beta genes was performed with a multiplex PCR assay on genomic DNA. On the Illumina HiSeq System, the amplified TCR beta libraries were sequenced as 87-base-pair reads. As for the authors' bioinformatics: A later analysis tallied some 79 million unique TCR beta chains across the 640 or so repertoires, and some 12 million of those chains were shared by two or more donors. Raw reads were error-corrected and collapsed into unique sequences with a nearest-neighbor algorithm that merged closely related sequences to remove PCR and sequencing errors. To assign V, D and J gene segments, CDR3 sequences were aligned to IMGT reference sequences. For a sequence to be retained, a match of at least six nucleotides was required to both a V gene segment and a J gene segment. Rearrangements were classified as productive when the CDR3 lacked stop codons and remained in frame with V and J, and all other rearrangements were classified as non-productive. CDR3 was defined according to IMGT convention as the region running from the second conserved V-encoded cysteine to the conserved J-encoded phenylalanine. In an earlier analysis of around 570 of the donors, sequences lacking an unambiguous match to a single V gene segment were excluded. In an earlier analysis of 587 of the donors, a V segment was called functional when productive rearrangements were above 56.7%, and segregating when the standard deviation between donors exceeded 5%. A statistical classification framework was developed to diagnose cytomegalovirus status using the catalog of TCR beta chain sequences. A later analysis assigned V and J genes by comparing TCR nucleotide sequences with IMGT/GENE-DB human TR gene sequences. A later analysis assigned CDR3 sequences and most-parsimonious VDJ recombination scenarios with the TCRdist pipeline. A later analysis defined each TCR beta chain by its CDR3 amino acid sequence plus V-gene family, and excluded reads lacking a unique V-gene family. A later analysis removed 500 to 600 highly shared, low-generation-probability nucleotide sequences to deal with suspected cross-contamination and a sequencing artifact. For each public chain, a later analysis derived a clonal expansion index from normalized ranks of inferred template counts within each repertoire. Generation probabilities in a later analysis came from a VDJ recombination model fitted to out-of-frame rearrangements, and those results were checked against IGoR. A later analysis scored TCR-TCR, TCR-HLA and TCR-CMV co-occurrence with hypergeometric tests, applying a repertoire-size bias correction to TCR pairs. False discovery rates were estimated in a later analysis by permuting HLA or CMV assignments 20 times. In a later analysis, co-occurring TCRs were grouped with DBSCAN, and TCRdist sequence similarity was added when clustering was performed within HLA-allele-positive subsets. Co-occurrence clustering excluded repertoires with fewer than 30,000 or more than 120,000 public chains, plus five with anomalous nucleotide sharing. TCRdb took over this immuneACCESS table, retaining in-frame rearrangements with V and J assigned. Such tables are incomplete; in checked studies, under half of the missing clones stem from an unresolved V gene, and the remainder is unexplained. D and trimming come from the DNA, and the V and J calls and clone size come from that table. This sample is represented by about 150,000 clones; more than 70% of them were singletons. Together, the top ten hold about 1% of the sample.

In total, more than 500 healthy bone marrow donors made up the cohort. All cohort members were sampled while nominally healthy, although unrecorded immune exposures were likely present. The donor was CMV seronegative and was included in the group of a few hundred seronegative cohort members. A peripheral blood sample was provided by each donor, and peripheral blood mononuclear cells were used for TCR beta sequencing. Genomic DNA extraction from the blood cell samples was performed with the Qiagen DNeasy Blood Extraction Kit. To note about this clone: The clone's antigen remains unknown. No much larger clone exists at a distance of one base, and base qualities are not known.

General conclusions and limits of the study: A later analysis found that HLA-associated TCR beta chains were more clonally expanded and had lower generation probabilities than equally common non-associated chains. The authors suggested that the approach could potentially be extended to other disease states and immunological phenotypes. In vitro tests confirmed that a few of the cytomegalovirus-associated TCR beta chains recognize cytomegalovirus antigens. In the study, roughly 160 TCR beta chains were listed as associated with cytomegalovirus. A later analysis found that TCR association rates varied across HLA loci, with DRB1 alleles showing the most associated TCRs and HLA-C alleles the fewest. Correlated functional status among segregating V segments might be attributable to linkage disequilibrium, but an unknown experimental factor could not be ruled out. Cytomegalovirus status was reported to be diagnosed by the classifier with high specificity and sensitivity in both the original and validation cohorts. Several of the top co-occurrence clusters appeared to be linked to parvovirus B19, influenza, CMV and Epstein-Barr virus, according to a later analysis. The cohort was sequenced for TCR beta chains only, and without alpha or paired-chain data the features that could be detected were limited. In a later analysis, around 17,000 TCR beta sequences were associated with specific HLA alleles at a false discovery rate of 0.05. A later genetic analysis reported fewer N-insertions in productive TCRs among donors in an Asian-associated ancestry cluster than the approximately 700-donor mean. Because counts were too low, some 17 rarely observed V segments, including chromosome 9 orphons, were left out of the earlier analysis of a few hundred of the donors. An earlier analysis of 587 of the donors showed that most TCR beta V segments appeared in productive rearrangements either about 90% or about 30% of the time, which broadly matched IMGT annotations. When HLA alleles, especially DR and DQ, strongly co-occurred, TCR associations were difficult to assign to individual alleles. A cluster of highly shared sequence variants was judged likely to be a technical artifact of the sequencing pipeline. The only immune exposure information available for the cohort was CMV serostatus. Most TCR sequences were observed very rarely across donors, whereas some public TCRs were present in many individuals. Because HLA typing was unavailable for some donors at each locus, only the typed subset was used in association tests. A further reported finding was that TCR beta sequences accurately predicted the HLA-A and HLA-B alleles for most subjects in the first cohort. According to a later analysis, most CMV-associated TCR beta chains appeared to be HLA-restricted, and the HLA associations seemed to be driven largely by CMV exposure. A later genetic analysis associated a missense DCLRE1C variant with V-gene and J-gene trimming of TCR beta chains, and an independent cohort replicated the association. Sequencing depth was assumed to be roughly uniform across donors in the presence/absence analyses, though that assumption may not hold.

The origin of this receptor is a male donor in good health and CMV-seronegative. The material sequenced was PBMCs.

The DNA reads TGTGCCAGCAGTCCGGGACTAGAGGCGGGGTCAGAGACCCAGTACTTC. It codes for CASSPGLEAGSETQYF. Rearrangement joined TRBV5-6 to TRBJ2-5, with 8 bases matching TRBD2. The germline V gene sets CDR1 to SGHDT and CDR2 to YYEEEE. The CDR3 measures 16 amino acids from cysteine to phenylalanine. Of all the DNA, just the CDR3 is kept, 48 bases in frame from base 1. Here V drops 5 bases and J drops 4 bases, and the junction holds 13 bases not matched to any gene.